Below, 27 T cell receptor beta chains from the same sample are listed, as sequenced in a study of PD-L1 blockade in urothelial cancer. Described time point: pretreatment peripheral blood. Repertoires were generated with immunoSEQ multiplex PCR, while TCRdb's copy carries only in-frame clones and drops some. In the table there are roughly 63,000 clones, approximately 80% of which are singletons. The sample consisted of PBMCs, taken around atezolizumab (anti-PD-L1) treatment. These receptors were collected from a man between 70 and 80 years old with urothelial cancer.

The genes are TRBV7-2 and TRBJ2-7; 8 nucleotides agree with TRBD2. The J segment lost 4 bases and the V segment lost 7 bases, leaving 9 bases of the junction unmatched. CDR1 and CDR2 from the germline V gene are SGHTA and FQGNSA. CDR3 length: 14 residues. The CDR3 spells CASNLDGLAYEQYF. CDR3 DNA sequence: TGTGCCAGCAACCTCGACGGACTAGCATACGAGCAGTACTTC.

The chain employs TRBV9 and TRBJ1-1; D is undetermined. The length of the CDR3 is 14 residues. Germline CDR1 is SGDLS and CDR2 is YYNGEE. The V gene lost 3 bases and the J gene lost 7 bases, with 16 bases spanning the gap. CDR3 loop: CASSAGLRGGEAFF. The CDR3 bases are TGTGCCAGCAGCGCCGGGTTGCGGGGTGGTGAAGCTTTCTTT.

This clone came up a few times. The V gene is TRBV30, the J gene TRBJ2-2; perhaps TRBD1 as D (5 bases). The CDR3 has 15 residues. V lost 4 bases and J 0 bases, leaving 12 bases between the germline ends. Germline V lookup: CDR1 GTSNPN, CDR2 SVGIG (reference sequence). The CDR3 spells CAWKVRAPNTGELFF. CDR3 DNA sequence: TGTGCCTGGAAGGTCAGGGCTCCGAACACCGGGGAGCTGTTTTTT.

J is TRBJ2-2 and V is TRBV9, with a tentative D call TRBD2 (5 bases). CDR1 and CDR2 from the germline V gene are SGDLS and YYNGEE. The V gene lost 0 bases and the J gene lost 1 base, with 10 bases spanning the gap. The CDR3 totals 16 residues. The CDR3 DNA follows: TGTGCCAGCAGCGTAGAGTTAGAGGGGAACACCGGGGAGCTGTTTTTT. It is translated as CASSVELEGNTGELFF.

The chain's CDR3 is CASSENREGTQYF. CDR3 nucleotide sequence: TGTGCCAGCAGTGAAAACAGGGAGGGGACCCAGTACTTC. The chain is built from TRBV2 and TRBJ2-5; D perhaps matches TRBD2 (7 bases). Trimming removed 2 bases from V and 7 bases from J, with 11 bases in between. The CDR3 extends over 13 amino acids. Germline V gives CDR1 SNHLY, CDR2 FYNNEI.

The chain has TRBV6-5 and TRBJ2-1, with D tentatively TRBD2 (5 bases). Germline V gene sequence: CDR1 MNHEY, CDR2 SVGAGI. This CDR3 contains 16 residues. The germline V and J ends were trimmed by 1 base and 0 bases, with 10 bases remaining between them. CDR3 protein: CASSYWAGRSYNEQFF. CDR3 in DNA: TGTGCCAGCAGTTACTGGGCGGGTCGCTCCTACAATGAGCAGTTCTTC.

The rearrangement links TRBV7-2 to TRBJ2-1; the D is unclear. Trimming removed 0 bases from V and 0 bases from J, with 9 bases in between. Germline V gives CDR1 SGHTA, CDR2 FQGNSA. The CDR3 length is 16 residues. The CDR3 protein is CASSLAGSSSYNEQFF. As DNA, the CDR3 is TGTGCCAGCAGCTTAGCCGGGTCGAGCTCCTACAATGAGCAGTTCTTC.

V and J are TRBV4-1 and TRBJ1-2; possible D gene TRBD1, 5 bases. Trimming pared 2 bases from V and 4 bases from J, leaving 14 bases between. Germline CDR1 reads MGHRA; CDR2 reads YSYEKL. The CDR3 length is 15 residues. The CDR3 here is CASSQNVGGIYGYTF. The CDR3 DNA follows: TGCGCCAGCAGCCAAAATGTCGGGGGTATCTATGGCTACACCTTC.

The genes are TRBV11-2 and TRBJ1-2; no reliable D call. Germline values: CDR1 SGHAT, CDR2 FQNNGV. V was pared by 2 bases and J by 4 bases, with 11 bases between. This CDR3 has 14 residues. For the CDR3, the DNA is TGTGCCAGCAGCTTACAGCAGGTCAGCTATGGCTACACCTTC. Protein sequence: CASSLQQVSYGYTF.

The chain employs TRBV7-2 and TRBJ1-2; tentatively, D is TRBD1 (6 bases). The germline V gene has CDR1 SGHTA and CDR2 FQGNSA. With 5 bases removed from V and 2 bases from J, the gap between germline ends came to 15 bases. The CDR3 spans 15 residues. The CDR3 here is CASSREGTPNYGYTF. The DNA of the CDR3 is TGTGCCAGCAGCCGAGAAGGGACACCGAACTATGGCTACACCTTC.

This rearrangement joins TRBV5-1 to TRBJ2-2; 11 nucleotides line up with TRBD1. The V segment lost 0 bases and the J segment 6 bases; nucleotides outside the gene matches: 4. This CDR3 spans 16 amino acids. Germline CDR1 reads SGHRS; CDR2 reads YFSETQ. CDR3 bases: TGCGCCAGCAGCTTGGGGACAGGGGGCGCTTCCGGGGAGCTGTTTTTT. This codes for CASSLGTGGASGELFF. The complete variable domain, with remaining parts taken from reference TRBV5-1 and TRBJ2-2, reads KAGVTQTPRYLIKTRGQQVTLSCSPISGHRSVSWYQQTPGQGLQFLFEYFSETQRNKGNFPGRFSGRQFSNSRSEMNVSTLELGDSALYLCASSLGTGGASGELFFGEGSRLTVL.

V usage is TRBV5-1 and J usage is TRBJ2-7; D uncertain. Trimming left V 0 bases short and J 1 base short, with 8 bases between. Germline V gene lookup returns CDR1 SGHRS and CDR2 YFSETQ. The CDR3 consists of 14 residues. The CDR3 here is CASSLGSLSYEQYF. The CDR3 bases are TGCGCCAGCAGCTTGGGTAGTTTGTCCTACGAGCAGTACTTC.

The chain uses TRBV5-4 and TRBJ1-2; 10 bases map to TRBD1. CDR3 length equals 14 residues. The V and J ends lost 4 bases and 7 bases, in that order; junction bases with no gene match: 7. CDR1 and CDR2 (germline): SGHNT, YYREEE (reference sequence). CDR3 coding DNA: TGTGCCAGCAGCACGGGGACAGGGGTTCCTGGCTACACCTTC. Translated, it gives CASSTGTGVPGYTF. The full variable domain, completed using reference TRBV5-4 and TRBJ1-2, is ETGVTQSPTHLIKTRGQQVTLRCSSQSGHNTVSWYQQALGQGPQFIFQYYREEENGRGNFPPRFSGLQFPNYSSELNVNALELDDSALYLCASSTGTGVPGYTFGSGTRLTVV.

CDR3 nucleotide sequence: TGTGCCAGCCGGGTGGCAGAGACCCAGTACTTC. Translating gives CASRVAETQYF. This chain joins TRBV2 and TRBJ2-5; D gene ambiguous. The V and J ends lost 8 bases and 4 bases respectively, with 8 bases between them. The CDR3 runs 11 residues. The germline CDR1 and CDR2 sequences are SNHLY and FYNNEI.

The gene calls are TRBV9 and TRBJ2-1, with D uncertain. Germline CDR1 is SGDLS and CDR2 is YYNGEE. This CDR3 spans 14 amino acids. With 2 bases removed from V and 5 bases from J, the gap between germline ends came to 11 bases. DNA of the CDR3: TGTGCCAGCAGCGTCGGCGGAGCCCACAATGAGCAGTTCTTC. Amino acid sequence: CASSVGGAHNEQFF.

This chain uses TRBV19 with TRBJ1-6, with 7 bases matching TRBD1. CDR3 length: 16 amino acids. The germline CDR1 and CDR2 sequences are LNHDA and SQIVND (reference sequence). V trimming: 4 bases; J trimming: 7 bases; junction bases outside the gene matches: 10. The CDR3 DNA reads TGTGCCAGTAGTAACCTCGGGACAGTAGGGAATTCACCCCTCCACTTT. It encodes CASSNLGTVGNSPLHF.

V gene TRBV6-6 combines with J gene TRBJ2-7; D might be TRBD1 (5 bases). V dropped 6 bases and J dropped 4 bases, with 10 bases sitting between them. The length of the CDR3 is 12 residues. Germline V lookup: CDR1 MNHNY, CDR2 SVGAGI (reference sequence). In nucleotides, the CDR3 is TGTGCCAGCAGCCAGACAGATTACGAGCAGTACTTC. It yields the protein CASSQTDYEQYF.

The gene calls are TRBV5-1 and TRBJ2-3; TRBD2 is a possible D gene (6 bases). This CDR3 is built from 14 residues. V was cut by 2 bases and J by 6 bases, with 13 bases left in between. Looked up from germline, CDR1 is SGHRS and CDR2 is YFSETQ. CDR3 nucleotide sequence: TGCGCCAGCAGCTTCTTAGGGGAGGAGGATACGCAGTATTTT. Encoded protein: CASSFLGEEDTQYF.

J is TRBJ2-7 and V is TRBV18; no reliable D call. V lost 2 bases, J lost 2 bases, and 7 bases lay in between. The CDR3 loop spans 13 amino acids. Germline values: CDR1 KGHSH, CDR2 LQKENI. This CDR3 reads CASSPTSTYEQYF. The CDR3 DNA sequence: TGTGCCAGCTCACCAACAAGTACCTACGAGCAGTACTTC.

This clone was observed once. This sequence joins TRBV5-6 and TRBJ1-2, with 7 bases that match TRBD1. Germline CDR1 reads SGHDT; CDR2 reads YYEEEE. There are 13 residues in the CDR3. J lost 8 bases, V lost 0 bases, and 4 bases had no gene match. The CDR3 DNA is TGTGCCAGCAGCTTGGAAGGAGGGGGCGGCTACACCTTC. This translates into CASSLEGGGGYTF.

J is TRBJ2-2 and V is TRBV11-3; D gene ambiguous. The CDR3 consists of 17 residues. Trimming pared 5 bases from V and 0 bases from J, leaving 16 bases between. From germline, CDR1 is SGHNT and CDR2 YENEEA. CDR3 in amino acids: CASSPFQPAANTGELFF. Here the CDR3 DNA reads TGTGCCAGCAGCCCATTCCAACCCGCAGCGAACACCGGGGAGCTGTTTTTT.

The chain couples TRBV11-2 to TRBJ2-1; TRBD1 matches at 7 bases. CDR1 is SGHAT and CDR2 is FQNNGV in the germline V gene. V shed 7 bases and J 8 bases; nucleotides not matched to a gene: 8. The CDR3 has 13 amino acids. The CDR3 region is CASTGYRGDEQFF. In nucleotides, the CDR3 is TGTGCCAGCACCGGATACAGGGGCGATGAGCAGTTCTTC. Filled out from reference TRBV11-2 and TRBJ2-1, the complete variable domain reads EAGVAQSPRYKIIEKRQSVAFWCNPISGHATLYWYQQILGQGPKLLIQFQNNGVVDDSQLPKDRFSAERLKGVDSTLKIQPAKLEDSAVYLCASTGYRGDEQFFGPGTRLTVL.

The sample holds a few counts of this clone. The chain's CDR3 is CASSSLGQGFTGELFF. The CDR3 region has the DNA TGTGCCAGCAGCTCACTCGGACAGGGTTTCACCGGGGAGCTGTTTTTT. This chain links TRBV11-2 with TRBJ2-2; 8 nucleotides align to TRBD1. V lost 4 bases, J lost 4 bases, and 8 bases stayed unmatched. CDR1 is SGHAT, CDR2 FQNNGV, per germline. CDR3 length: 16 residues. The full variable domain, completed using reference TRBV11-2 and TRBJ2-2, is EAGVAQSPRYKIIEKRQSVAFWCNPISGHATLYWYQQILGQGPKLLIQFQNNGVVDDSQLPKDRFSAERLKGVDSTLKIQPAKLEDSAVYLCASSSLGQGFTGELFFGEGSRLTVL.

The rearrangement uses TRBV6-6 and TRBJ2-7, with D tentatively TRBD2 (5 bases). The V and J ends lost 8 bases and 5 bases respectively, with 22 bases between them. In germline, CDR1 is MNHNY, CDR2 SVGAGI (reference sequence). This CDR3 is 15 amino acids long. CDR3 bases: TGTGCCAGCGCTCCCTGGAAGGAGGTTGGCCACGAGCAGTACTTC. Translating it yields CASAPWKEVGHEQYF.

This clone ranks as medium-sized. The chain employs TRBV13 and TRBJ2-1; TRBD2 agrees at 7 bases. Looked up from germline, CDR1 is PRHDT and CDR2 is FYEKMQ (reference sequence). V shed 3 bases and J 9 bases; nucleotides not matched to a gene: 5. This CDR3 comprises 13 residues. The CDR3 sequence: CASSFSSGIEQFF. The CDR3, as DNA: TGTGCCAGCAGCTTTTCTAGCGGTATTGAGCAGTTCTTC.

This clone appeared once. This chain connects TRBV5-1 to TRBJ2-7, with 11 bases identical to TRBD1. The trim removed 4 bases at V and 7 bases at J, leaving 10 bases unmatched. Germline values: CDR1 SGHRS, CDR2 YFSETQ. The CDR3 has 15 residues. In DNA form, the CDR3 reads TGCGCCAGCAGCCTCGGGACAGGGGGTCTAGGAGAGCAGTACTTC. Residues: CASSLGTGGLGEQYF.

The DNA of the CDR3 is TGTGCCAGCAGCTCGGGGGGGCTTGGTGAAAAACTGTTTTTT. This sequence encodes CASSSGGLGEKLFF. The chain combines TRBV5-4 with TRBJ1-4, with D possibly being TRBD1 (6 bases). V lost 3 bases and J 7 bases, leaving 13 bases between the germline ends. Looked up from germline, CDR1 is SGHNT and CDR2 is YYREEE (reference sequence). This CDR3 has 14 residues.